This TCR beta chain is from a study of T cell repertoires in cytomegalovirus infection. Study as a whole: Epitope selection comprised recently identified HLA-C-restricted CMV epitopes and well-studied HLA-B-restricted CMV epitopes. A matching HLA type, together with CMV infection, was signaled by public TCR beta signatures. Study-level results: The study found HLA-C-restricted CMV-specific TCR beta clonotypes dominating the ex vivo response. Individuals carrying CMV plus the relevant HLA were identified by cumulative frequency of public TCR beta families.

Remarks on this clonotype: No antigen is known for it.

TCRdb re-called the reads with MiXCR, one entry per CDR3 protein. The sample consists of about 480,000 distinct CDR3 sequences, about 33% of them appearing once. The source is a human donor in good health (CMV status not recorded). Some clones in this sample may be carry-over from other donors' samples. Sequenced here: cultured PBMCs, sampled from culture after CMV antigen stimulation.

CDR3 DNA: TGTGCCAGCAGCGGTGTGACTAGCTCCAATGAGCAGTTCTTC. It encodes CASSGVTSSNEQFF. V gene TRBV9 combines with J gene TRBJ2-1; 7 nucleotides agree with TRBD2. The CDR3 loop spans 14 amino acids. Per germline, CDR1 SGDLS and CDR2 YYNGEE. The junction had 6 bases not matched to a gene; V was cut back by 3 bases and J by 6 bases.